This TCR beta chain was found in a study of beta chain features in type 1 diabetes. Sequenced material consisted of expressed TCRB transcripts (all of the isolated RNA was reverse transcribed). The protocol was immunoSEQ multiplex PCR, while the TCRdb copy is restricted to in-frame clones and leaves out a portion. The table records some 240,000 clones, 16% of them present only once. Findings of the study overall: TCRB CDR3 length was moderately but significantly reduced in all four CD4+ subsets of Type 1 diabetes patients. For TCRB rearrangement, an influence of HLA type remained unresolved here.

This clone was counted between two and nine times. Its antigen is unknown. Based on CD45RO/CCR7/CD25/CD127/CD95/CD27, CD4+ regulatory, stem cell-like memory, naive and central memory cells were sorted. Every sorted population was more than 98% pure. This TCR came from a man aged 25 to 40 with type 1 diabetes. Material: naive CD4+ T cells from blood.

CDR3 region: CASSSTATGDQETQYF. The CDR3 DNA sequence: TGTGCCAGCAGCTCCACCGCTACAGGGGACCAAGAGACCCAGTACTTC. The rearrangement uses TRBV7-9 and TRBJ2-5; 7 bases map to TRBD1. Germline V gives CDR1 SEHNR, CDR2 FQNEAQ (reference sequence). This CDR3 contains 16 residues. After removal of 4 bases from V and 0 bases from J, the junction contained 8 bases not matched to a gene.